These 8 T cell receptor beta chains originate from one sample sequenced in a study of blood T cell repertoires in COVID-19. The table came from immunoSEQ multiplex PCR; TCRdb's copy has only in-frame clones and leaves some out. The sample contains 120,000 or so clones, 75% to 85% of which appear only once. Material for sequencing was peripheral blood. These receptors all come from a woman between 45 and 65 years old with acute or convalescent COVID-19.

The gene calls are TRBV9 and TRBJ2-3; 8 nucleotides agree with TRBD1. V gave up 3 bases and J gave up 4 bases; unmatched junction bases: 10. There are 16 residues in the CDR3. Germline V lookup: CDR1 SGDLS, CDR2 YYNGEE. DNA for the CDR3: TGTGCCAGCAGCGGCTCGGGACAGGCGTTTCCAGATACGCAGTATTTT. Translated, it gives CASSGSGQAFPDTQYF.

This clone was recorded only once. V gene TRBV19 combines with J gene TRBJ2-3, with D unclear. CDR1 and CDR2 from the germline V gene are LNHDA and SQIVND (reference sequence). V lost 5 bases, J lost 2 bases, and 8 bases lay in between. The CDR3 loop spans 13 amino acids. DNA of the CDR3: TGTGCCAGTAGTGAGGTGTTCACAGATACGCAGTATTTT. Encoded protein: CASSEVFTDTQYF.

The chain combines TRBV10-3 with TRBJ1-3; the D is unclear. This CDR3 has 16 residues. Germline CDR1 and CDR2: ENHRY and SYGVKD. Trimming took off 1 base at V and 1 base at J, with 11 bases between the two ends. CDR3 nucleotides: TGTGCCATCAGTGAGTTGAAGGTGGAGTCTGGAAACACCATATATTTT. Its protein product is CAISELKVESGNTIYF.

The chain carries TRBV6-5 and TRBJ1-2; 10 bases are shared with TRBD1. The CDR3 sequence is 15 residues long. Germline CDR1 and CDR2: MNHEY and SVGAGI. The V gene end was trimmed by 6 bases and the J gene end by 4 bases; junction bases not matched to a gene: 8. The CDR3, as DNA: TGTGCCAGCAGAGACCCCGGGACAGGGGTCTATGGCTACACCTTC. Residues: CASRDPGTGVYGYTF.

The DNA of the CDR3 is TGTGCCATCATCCGGGACAGGGGCACTGAAGCTTTCTTT. Its translation: CAIIRDRGTEAFF. This chain uses TRBV10-3 with TRBJ1-1; the match to TRBD1 covers 10 bases. Trimming cost V 7 bases and J 4 bases; bases outside gene matches: 3. This CDR3 has 13 residues. The germline CDR1 and CDR2 sequences are ENHRY and SYGVKD.

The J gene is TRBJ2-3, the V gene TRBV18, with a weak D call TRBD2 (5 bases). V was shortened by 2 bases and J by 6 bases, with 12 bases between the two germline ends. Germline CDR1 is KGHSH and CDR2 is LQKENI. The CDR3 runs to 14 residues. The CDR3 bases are TGTGCCAGCTCACCAGACTTCCGAGGGGATACGCAGTATTTT. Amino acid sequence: CASSPDFRGDTQYF.

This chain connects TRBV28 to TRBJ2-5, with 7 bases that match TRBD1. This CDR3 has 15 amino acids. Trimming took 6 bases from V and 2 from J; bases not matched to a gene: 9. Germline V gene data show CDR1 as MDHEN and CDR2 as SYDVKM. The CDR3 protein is CASSLRHRGQETQYF. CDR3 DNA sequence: TGTGCCAGCAGCTTACGACACAGGGGACAAGAGACCCAGTACTTC.

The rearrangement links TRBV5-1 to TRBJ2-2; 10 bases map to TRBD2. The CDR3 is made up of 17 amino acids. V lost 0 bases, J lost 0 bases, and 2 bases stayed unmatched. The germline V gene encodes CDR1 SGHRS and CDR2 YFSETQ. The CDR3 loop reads CASSLALAGANTGELFF. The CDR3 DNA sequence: TGCGCCAGCAGCTTGGCCCTAGCGGGAGCGAACACCGGGGAGCTGTTTTTT.